A selection of T cell receptor beta chains follows, all from one sample in a study of T cells in Graves' hyperthyroidism and ophthalmopathy. MiXCR was run by TCRdb on the multiplex PCR reads, yielding one entry per CDR3 protein. The sample holds about 640,000 distinct CDR3 sequences, less than 25% seen once. What was sequenced was blood. The source of these receptors is a man aged 30 to 45 with Graves' ophthalmopathy. CDR3s include the opening cysteine and the closing phenylalanine or tryptophan. A D gene is named only where the DNA matches it firmly. Some rows have no size entry. The others give once, few or many, or a class for an expanded clone.

size	D	V	J	DNA	CDR3
few	-	TRBV6-2/TRBV6-3	TRBJ1-1	TGTGCCAGCAGTTACTCGCTCTCGAACACTGAAGCTTTCTTT	CASSYSLSNTEAFF
few	-	TRBV27	TRBJ1-3	TGTGCCAGCAGTGCCTCCGGGACGAGCGGAAACACCATATATTTT	CASSASGTSGNTIYF
few	-	TRBV20-1	TRBJ1-5	TGCAGTGCTAGAGGCCAGGATTTACAGGGAAGACAGCCCCAGCATTTT	CSARGQDLQGRQPQHF
-	-	TRBV5-1	TRBJ1-4	TGCGCCAGCAGCTTGGGGCCGGGGCGGGCAACTAATGAAAAACTGTTTTTT	CASSLGPGRATNEKLFF
few	TRBD1	TRBV6-2/TRBV6-3	TRBJ2-1	TGTGCCAGCAGTTACTCGGTGACAGGGGGCTTGAATGAGCAGTTCTTC	CASSYSVTGGLNEQFF
many	-	TRBV30	TRBJ1-1	TGTGCCTGGAGTCCGCGGACGGGTATAAGGAACACTGAAGCTTTCTTT	CAWSPRTGIRNTEAFF
-	-	TRBV4-1	TRBJ2-3	TGCGCCAGCAGCCAAGGTCCGGCTAGGGGAAGCGCAGATACGCAGTATTTT	CASSQGPARGSADTQYF
-	-	TRBV10-2	TRBJ2-1	TGCGCCAGCAGTGACCTGACTAGACGGGTAAACAATGAGCAGTTCTTC	CASSDLTRRVNNEQFF
many	TRBD1	TRBV30	TRBJ1-4	TGTGCCTGGAGTGGTGACAGGGTGAATAGTGAAAAACTGTTTTTT	CAWSGDRVNSEKLFF
-	-	TRBV7-9	TRBJ2-3	TGTGCCAGCAGCTCAACCTCGACAGGTCATGGCCCCACAGATACGCAGTATTTT	CASSSTSTGHGPTDTQYF
few	-	TRBV5-6	TRBJ2-7	TGTGCCAGCAGCAAAACCGGGACAACCTACGAGCAGTACTTC	CASSKTGTTYEQYF
many	-	TRBV30	TRBJ2-7	TGTGCCTGGGTCGGAGTATACGAGCAGTACTTC	CAWVGVYEQYF
few	TRBD2	TRBV6-5	TRBJ2-7	TGTGCCAGCAGTTACGGGACTAGCGGGAGGGCCTACGAGCAGTACTTC	CASSYGTSGRAYEQYF
few	-	TRBV30	TRBJ1-3	TGTGCCTGGAGCGAAAACTCCCTCTCTGGAAACACCATATATTTT	CAWSENSLSGNTIYF
-	TRBD2	TRBV20-1	TRBJ2-1	TGCAGTGCTCTTAAGGCTAGCGGGAGTCCCAATGAGCAGTTCTTC	CSALKASGSPNEQFF
-	-	TRBV19	TRBJ2-2	TGTGCCAGTAGTACACGGGACACGAACACCGGGGAGCTGTTTTTT	CASSTRDTNTGELFF